The text below deals with one TCR beta chain. Clones were sequenced by immunoSEQ multiplex PCR, and TCRdb holds only the in-frame ones, with some missing. The table lists under 110,000 clones, about 90% of them singletons, with around 1.5% in the top ten. This record comes from a study of T cell changes during pregnancy in multiple sclerosis. The CDR3 length is 15 residues. The V end lost 1 base, the J end lost 1 base, and 9 bases lay between the germline ends. In germline, CDR1 is LNHNV, CDR2 YYDKDF (reference sequence). The sample was peripheral blood, taken after pregnancy. The genes are TRBV15 and TRBJ2-3; a weak D match, TRBD2 (6 bases). This receptor was obtained from a female donor with multiple sclerosis, enrolled in a pregnancy study. CDR3 residues: CATSRGERGTDTQYF. For the CDR3, the DNA is TGTGCCACCAGCAGAGGGGAGCGGGGCACAGATACGCAGTATTTT.